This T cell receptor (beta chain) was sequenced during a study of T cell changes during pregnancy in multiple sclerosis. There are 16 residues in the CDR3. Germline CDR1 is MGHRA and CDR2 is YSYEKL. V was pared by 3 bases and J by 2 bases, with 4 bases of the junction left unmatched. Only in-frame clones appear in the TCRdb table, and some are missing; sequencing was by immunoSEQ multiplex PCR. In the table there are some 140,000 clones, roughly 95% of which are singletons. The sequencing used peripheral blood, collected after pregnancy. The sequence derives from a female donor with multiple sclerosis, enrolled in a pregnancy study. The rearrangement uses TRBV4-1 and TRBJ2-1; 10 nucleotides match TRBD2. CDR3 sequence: CASSHPGTSAYNEQFF. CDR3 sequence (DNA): TGCGCCAGCAGCCACCCTGGGACTAGCGCCTACAATGAGCAGTTCTTC.